This T cell receptor beta chain stems from a study of blood T cells in healthy people across ages. Study results and limitations: Versus aged donors, long-lived donors had higher diversity and more naive CD4+ cells.

Isolation recovered at least 7 million PBMCs from every sample. Through a sample-barcoded 5' primer and a J-beta primer mix, a second PCR was run for roughly 7 to 12 cycles. TCRdb processed the 5' RACE reads anew with MiXCR; each CDR3 protein has one entry. Of 650,000 to 700,000 distinct CDR3 sequences in the sample, about a third were seen once. As to this clonotype: The antigen is not known.

The sequence came from a woman aged 80 or older in good health. The specimen sequenced was blood.

As DNA, the CDR3 is TGTGCCAGCAGCCCCCTCTACGGGACTCGGGCTTTCTTT. This codes for CASSPLYGTRAFF. The V and J genes are TRBV7-2 and TRBJ1-1, with D maybe TRBD1 (5 bases). Trimming left V 5 bases short and J 11 bases short, with 18 bases between. Germline V gives CDR1 SGHTA, CDR2 FQGNSA. The CDR3 contains 13 residues. The whole variable domain, remainder taken from reference TRBV7-2 and TRBJ1-1, is GAGVSQSPSNKVTEKGKDVELRCDPISGHTALYWYRQSLGQGLEFLIYFQGNSAPDKSGLPSDRFSAERTGGSVSTLTIQRTQQEDSAVYLCASSPLYGTRAFFGQGTRLTVV.